The clone carrying this T cell receptor beta chain occurred many times. As yet, its antigen is unknown. cDNA molecules carried unique molecular identifiers, and template switching added a universal primer site. Each CDR3 protein gets one entry after TCRdb re-called the 5' RACE reads with MiXCR. The sample yields 400,000 to 500,000 distinct CDR3 sequences, roughly an eighth seen once. The entry originates in a study of identical twins. Study-wide results and limits: The models systematically underestimated how much out-of-frame TCR alpha was shared in monozygotic twins. Fewer insertions were carried by abundant cord blood beta clonotypes, but none was seen in memory repertoires.

Germline V CDR1 and CDR2: MNHEY, SVGEGT. The V and J ends lost 5 bases and 7 bases respectively, with 11 bases between them. The CDR3 length is 12 residues. Every one of the donors was a healthy Caucasian. These data were also filed under a second study, of yellow fever vaccine responses in identical twins.

This TCR came from a woman under 30 in good health. What was sequenced was CD4+ T cells sorted from blood. This chain uses TRBV6-2 or TRBV6-3 with TRBJ1-2; no definite D call. The CDR3 reads CASSPSTTGYTF. The CDR3 nucleotides read TGTGCCAGCAGTCCGTCGACAACTGGCTACACCTTC.